These 9 T cell receptor beta chains originate from one sample sequenced in a study of blood T cell repertoires in COVID-19. The repertoire was sequenced with immunoSEQ multiplex PCR; TCRdb's copy has only in-frame clones and lacks some. In the table there are some 300,000 clones, roughly 89% of which are singletons. Sequenced sample: peripheral blood. Receptors were obtained from a woman between 35 and 50 years old with COVID-19, enrolled during active disease.

The V call is TRBV30, the J call TRBJ2-1, with D possibly TRBD2 on 6 matching bases. The CDR3 length is 14 residues. From germline, CDR1 is GTSNPN and CDR2 SVGIG (reference sequence). Trimming shortened V by 1 base and J by 4 bases, and 11 bases separated the two germline ends. The CDR3 nucleotides are TGTGCCTGGAGTGCAGGGACTGCTTACAATGAGCAGTTCTTC. It yields the protein CAWSAGTAYNEQFF.

This sequence joins TRBV7-6 and TRBJ1-4, with D possibly being TRBD1 (5 bases). Per germline, CDR1 SGHVS and CDR2 FNYEAQ. V was trimmed by 5 bases and J by 6 bases, leaving 25 bases between them. The CDR3 has 18 amino acids. The CDR3 DNA reads as TGTGCCAGCAGCCTACTGGGCCGCCCAGGGAACTTTGATGAAAAACTGTTTTTT. As protein: CASSLLGRPGNFDEKLFF.

The V call is TRBV6-1, the J call TRBJ2-7; TRBD1 agrees at 8 bases. Germline assignment: CDR1 MNHNS and CDR2 SASEGT. The CDR3 totals 14 residues. V trimming: 2 bases; J trimming: 5 bases; junction bases outside the gene matches: 5. In nucleotides, the CDR3 is TGTGCCAGCAGTGAACAGAGACAGGGGCACGAGCAGTACTTC. This translates into CASSEQRQGHEQYF.

The chain recombines TRBV15 with TRBJ2-1; 12 bases are shared with TRBD2. Germline V gives CDR1 LNHNV, CDR2 YYDKDF (reference sequence). The CDR3 covers 16 residues. The ends lost 5 bases at V and 3 bases at J; junction bases unmatched: 5. For the CDR3, the DNA is TGTGCCACCAGCGGAGGACTAGCGGGAAACTACAATGAGCAGTTCTTC. Translation gives CATSGGLAGNYNEQFF.

The chain recombines TRBV6-6 with TRBJ1-5, with D possibly being TRBD1 (5 bases). Germline V CDR1 and CDR2: MNHNY, SVGAGI (reference sequence). There are 14 residues in the CDR3. V lost 2 bases, J lost 6 bases, and 11 bases lay in between. DNA for the CDR3: TGTGCCAGCAGTTACGCCCAGGGCATTCAGCCCCAGCATTTT. Translation: CASSYAQGIQPQHF.

V and J are TRBV28 and TRBJ1-1; D perhaps matches TRBD1 (6 bases). V was shortened by 11 bases and J by 5 bases, with 21 bases between the two germline ends. CDR1 and CDR2 (germline): MDHEN, SYDVKM. There are 14 residues in the CDR3. CDR3 bases: TGTGCCTTTGGGGCAGGGGCCCCTGGTACTGAAGCTTTCTTT. Protein sequence: CAFGAGAPGTEAFF.

The chain links TRBV3-1 (or the pseudogene TRBV3-2) to TRBJ1-1, with D hard to call. Germline CDR1 reads LGHDT; CDR2 reads YNNKEL (reference sequence). Trimming removed 1 base at V and 0 bases at J, with 9 bases between. The CDR3 runs to 15 residues. Here the CDR3 DNA reads TGTGCCAGCAGCCAAGCGACACAGTTGAACACTGAAGCTTTCTTT. This codes for CASSQATQLNTEAFF.

The V call is TRBV4-3, the J call TRBJ2-7; the D is unclear. The V and J ends lost 0 bases and 4 bases respectively, with 10 bases between them. This CDR3 is built from 14 residues. Germline V gene lookup returns CDR1 LGHNA and CDR2 YSLEER. The CDR3 here is CASSQDLGAYEQYF. The CDR3 nucleotides read TGCGCCAGCAGCCAAGATCTAGGCGCTTACGAGCAGTACTTC.

This chain links TRBV29-1 with TRBJ2-1; 7 positions agree with TRBD1. The CDR3 consists of 16 residues. V was clipped by 3 bases and J by 5 bases; unmatched bases: 13. The germline V gene has CDR1 SQVTM and CDR2 ANQGSEA. The CDR3 here is CSVEKSGQHFNNEQFF. The CDR3 region has the DNA TGCAGCGTTGAGAAGTCGGGACAGCACTTTAACAATGAGCAGTTCTTC.